The rows below give T cell receptor beta chains drawn from one sample of a study of neurological immune-mediated disorders. TCRdb reprocessed the 5' RACE reads via MiXCR and lists one record per CDR3 protein. The sample has 80,000 or so distinct CDR3 sequences, roughly 9.5% seen once. Sequenced sample: PBMCs. Receptors were obtained from a man in his fifties in good health. Each CDR3 is given with its conserved first and last residue. The order of the fields is V gene, J gene, clone size, D gene, CDR3 DNA, CDR3 protein. D genes are given only for firm matches. Some rows mark clone size as missing; the rest say once, few, many or name a class of expanded clone.

>TRBV4-2|TRBJ2-3|many|.
TGTGCCAGCAGCCAAGTGGCAGGCCGGGCAGATACGCAGTATTTT
CASSQVAGRADTQYF
>TRBV20-1|TRBJ1-1|many|.
TGCAGCTTCCTAGCGGGGAACACTGAAGCTTTCTTT
CSFLAGNTEAFF
>TRBV7-2|TRBJ2-5|many|TRBD2
TGTGCCAGCAGCCCCTCAGGCGGGGGGGCGAGGAAGACCCAGTACTTC
CASSPSGGGARKTQYF
>TRBV7-2|TRBJ2-3|many|.
TGTGCCAGCAGCCAAGGGCTAGGGGGAGCCACAGATACGCAGTATTTT
CASSQGLGGATDTQYF
>TRBV10-3|TRBJ2-1|many|.
TGTGCCATCAGTGGGAGGGTGGAGGATGAGCAGTTCTTC
CAISGRVEDEQFF
>TRBV4-2|TRBJ2-7|many|.
TGTGCCAGCAGCCAAGATCGGGATATAGGCGCCTACGAGCAGTACTTC
CASSQDRDIGAYEQYF
>TRBV5-1|TRBJ1-6|many|.
TGCGCCAGCAGCTTGGCGAGCAGGTCCAATTCACCCCTCCACTTT
CASSLASRSNSPLHF
>TRBV5-1|TRBJ2-7|many|TRBD2
TGCGCCAGCAGCTTGGCGGGGCGGGAGTGGTACTTC
CASSLAGREWYF
>TRBV28|TRBJ1-4|.|.
TGTGCCAGCAGTCCGCCGGGACATCTTAATGAAAAACTGTTTTTT
CASSPPGHLNEKLFF
>TRBV7-9|TRBJ2-1|.|TRBD2
TGTGCCAGCAGCTTTAGCGGGGGATCCTACAATGAGCAGTTCTTC
CASSFSGGSYNEQFF
>TRBV29-1|TRBJ1-5|many|.
TGCAGCGTTAAGGACAGTGATCATCAGCCCCAGCATTTT
CSVKDSDHQPQHF
>TRBV19|TRBJ2-6|many|TRBD1
TGTGCCAGTAGTATAGATCAGGGGACAGGGGTCTTTGGGGCCAACGTCCTGACTTTC
CASSIDQGTGVFGANVLTF
>TRBV12-3/TRBV12-4|TRBJ1-3|many|.
TGTACCAGCACGAAACCCAGGGGAAACACCATATATTTT
CTSTKPRGNTIYF
>TRBV12-3/TRBV12-4|TRBJ1-4|many|.
TGTGCCAGCAGCCCAAATGAAAAACTGTTTTTT
CASSPNEKLFF
>TRBV27|TRBJ2-7|many|TRBD2
TGTGCCAGCAGGGGGGGGAGTTTCTACGAGCAGTACTTC
CASRGGSFYEQYF
>TRBV3-1|TRBJ1-6|many|.
TGTGCCAGCAGCCTTGGGACACCGCCCGGCGATTCACCCCTCCACTTT
CASSLGTPPGDSPLHF
>TRBV5-1|TRBJ2-5|many|.
TGCGCCAGCAGCCCCAGACTGGGAGGAGAGACCCAGTACTTC
CASSPRLGGETQYF
>TRBV5-1|TRBJ1-5|many|.
TGCGCCAGCAGCTTGGAAGACGGATTCTATAGCAATCAGCCCCAGCATTTT
CASSLEDGFYSNQPQHF
>TRBV5-1|TRBJ2-3|many|TRBD1
TGCGCCACGGGGTCAGCGCAGGGGGCGCGGGATACGCAGTATTTT
CATGSAQGARDTQYF
>TRBV3-1|TRBJ2-7|many|TRBD1
TGTGCCAGCAGCCAGGCAGGGGGCTGGTACGAGCAGTACTTC
CASSQAGGWYEQYF
>TRBV10-1|TRBJ1-6|few|.
TGCGCCAGCAGTGATTTACGGAATAATTCACCCCTCCACTTT
CASSDLRNNSPLHF
>TRBV7-9|TRBJ2-5|many|.
TGTGCCAGCAGCTTAGTGGGCCAGGGGAAGGTGGAAGGAGAGACCCAGTACTTC
CASSLVGQGKVEGETQYF
>TRBV12-3/TRBV12-4|TRBJ2-7|many|.
TGTGCCAGCAGTTTATATGACGAGCAGTACTTC
CASSLYDEQYF
>TRBV12-3/TRBV12-4|TRBJ2-7|many|TRBD2
TGTGCCAGCAGTCCTCCGGGGACTAGCGGGGGGCGATCCTACGAGCAGTACTTC
CASSPPGTSGGRSYEQYF
>TRBV28|TRBJ1-5|many|.
TGTGCCAGCAGTTTACCCCCTCGAGGGGGGCCGAGGGTGGGTGATCAGCCCCAGCATTTT
CASSLPPRGGPRVGDQPQHF
>TRBV18|TRBJ2-2|many|TRBD1
TGTGCCAGCTCAGCCCGGGACAGGGGTACCGACACCGGGGAGCTGTTTTTT
CASSARDRGTDTGELFF
>TRBV27|TRBJ1-1|many|.
TGTGCCAGCAGTTTTACGGGGACGCTGAACACTGAAGCTTTCTTT
CASSFTGTLNTEAFF
>TRBV10-3|TRBJ1-4|many|TRBD1
TGTGCCATTGCCGGGACAGCGAATGAAAAACTGTTTTTT
CAIAGTANEKLFF
>TRBV29-1|TRBJ1-2|many|.
TGCAGCGTTGAAGATCGAAAGACGGGACTTGGCTATGGCTACACCTTC
CSVEDRKTGLGYGYTF